These 17 T cell receptor beta chains were sequenced from one sample in a study of T cell responses to AZD1222 COVID-19 vaccine. Measured with immunoSEQ multiplex PCR; TCRdb has only the in-frame clones, and not every one. The repertoire holds some 130,000 clones, 80% to 90% seen once, with roughly a sixth in the top ten. Sequenced material: peripheral blood, taken on day 0 of MenACWY control vaccination. Every receptor here comes from an adult in good health.

The CDR3 DNA follows: TGTGCCAGCAGGCGGACAGCGTCCTACGAGCAGTACTTC. Translation: CASRRTASYEQYF. J is TRBJ2-7 and V is TRBV2, with D possibly TRBD1 on 6 matching bases. This CDR3 contains 13 residues. V gave up 6 bases and J gave up 1 base, with 10 bases separating them. Germline assignment: CDR1 SNHLY and CDR2 FYNNEI.

Only one count was recorded for this clone. One junction end disagrees with the germline gene, perhaps due to a read error. V and J are TRBV6-4 and TRBJ2-2; possibly TRBD1 or TRBD2 for D (5 bases each). The germline gives CDR1 MRHNA, CDR2 SNTAGT. CDR3 length: 13 amino acids. In DNA form, the CDR3 reads TGTGCCACCAGTGGGACGGGCACCGGGGAGCTGTTTTTT. Translating gives CATSGTGTGELFF.

This clone came up many times. The chain joins TRBV2 to TRBJ1-3; D possibly corresponds to TRBD1 (5 bases). The V and J ends lost 6 bases and 0 bases respectively, with 15 bases between them. The CDR3 sequence is 16 residues long. Germline V lookup: CDR1 SNHLY, CDR2 FYNNEI. For the CDR3, the DNA is TGTGCCAGCAGCCTGGGAGGGGCGAACTCTGGAAACACCATATATTTT. The encoded protein is CASSLGGANSGNTIYF.

The chain has TRBV5-1 and TRBJ2-7; D possibly uses TRBD1 or TRBD2 (5 bases each). There are 14 residues in the CDR3. Germline V gives CDR1 SGHRS, CDR2 YFSETQ. Trimming removed 4 bases from V and 5 bases from J, with 16 bases in between. CDR3 nucleotides: TGCGCCAGCAGCCAGGGACGATCACACGACGAGCAGTACTTC. Protein product: CASSQGRSHDEQYF.

The V gene is TRBV27, the J gene TRBJ2-7; 8 bases agree with TRBD2. Germline CDR1 and CDR2: MNHEY and SMNVEV (reference sequence). The CDR3 runs 13 residues. V was clipped by 5 bases and J by 4 bases; unmatched bases: 4. Here the CDR3 reads CASSPREGYEQYF. For the CDR3, the DNA is TGTGCCAGCAGTCCCCGGGAGGGTTACGAGCAGTACTTC.

The V call is TRBV27, the J call TRBJ1-5; D unclear. Germline-derived CDR1 and CDR2 are MNHEY and SMNVEV (reference sequence). Between the trimmed V and J ends, which lost 3 bases and 2 bases, there was a span of 11 bases. The CDR3 covers 15 residues. CDR3 DNA: TGTGCCAGCAGTTTGCGGCCGCAAGGCAATCAGCCCCAGCATTTT. Residues: CASSLRPQGNQPQHF.

The J gene is TRBJ1-6, the V gene TRBV11-2; 7 bases map to TRBD1. CDR3 size: 14 residues. With 4 bases clipped from V and 10 bases from J, the junction kept 7 bases outside the gene matches. CDR1 is SGHAT, CDR2 FQNNGV, per germline. This CDR3 reads CASSSLTGPSPLHF. The DNA of the CDR3 is TGTGCCAGCAGCTCACTGACAGGGCCATCACCCCTCCACTTT.

The chain combines TRBV19 with TRBJ1-2; weak D call: TRBD1 (6 bases). This CDR3 is built from 13 residues. With 6 bases removed from V and 2 bases from J, the gap between germline ends came to 10 bases. The germline V gene encodes CDR1 LNHDA and CDR2 SQIVND (reference sequence). The CDR3 nucleotides are TGTGCCAGTAGGAAACAGGGAAACTATGGCTACACCTTC. Encoded protein: CASRKQGNYGYTF. The whole variable domain, filled in from reference TRBV19 and TRBJ1-2, reads DGGITQSPKYLFRKEGQNVTLSCEQNLNHDAMYWYRQDPGQGLRLIYYSQIVNDFQKGDIAEGYSVSREKKESFPLTVTSAQKNPTAFYLCASRKQGNYGYTFGSGTRLTVV.

The chain recombines TRBV5-4 with TRBJ2-7, with 13 bases that match TRBD2. The CDR3 extends over 16 amino acids. The trim removed 4 bases at V and 7 bases at J, leaving 11 bases unmatched. Germline CDR1 reads SGHNT; CDR2 reads YYREEE (reference sequence). The CDR3 protein is CASSPGLAGAPGEQYF. The CDR3 coding sequence is TGTGCCAGCAGCCCCGGACTAGCGGGAGCCCCGGGGGAGCAGTACTTC.

The V and J genes are TRBV6-5 and TRBJ1-3, with D unresolved. Germline assignment: CDR1 MNHEY and CDR2 SVGAGI. The CDR3 spans 14 residues. V was cut by 4 bases and J by 0 bases, with 7 bases left in between. The CDR3 region is CASSSGLSGNTIYF. Here the CDR3 DNA reads TGTGCCAGCAGTTCCGGACTCTCTGGAAACACCATATATTTT.

A few counts support this clone. The V and J genes are TRBV6-2 or TRBV6-3 and TRBJ2-5, with D perhaps matching TRBD1 (6 bases). The V end lost 6 bases, the J end lost 9 bases, and 17 bases lay between the germline ends. Germline V gene lookup returns CDR1 MNHEY and CDR2 SVGEGT. This CDR3 region has 13 residues. The CDR3 loop reads CASSLRDEGAQYF. Written as DNA, the CDR3 is TGTGCCAGCAGCCTCCGGGACGAGGGGGCCCAGTACTTC.

This chain uses TRBV27 with TRBJ2-1; D not resolved. V dropped 6 bases and J dropped 4 bases, with 7 bases sitting between them. The CDR3 has 12 residues. CDR1 is MNHEY, CDR2 SMNVEV, per germline (reference sequence). CDR3 residues: CASSPLYNEQFF. CDR3 DNA sequence: TGTGCCAGCAGCCCCCTTTACAATGAGCAGTTCTTC.

The chain's CDR3 is CASSRTGVGEQYF. The CDR3 DNA reads as TGCGCCAGCAGCCGGACAGGGGTAGGCGAGCAGTACTTC. The rearrangement joins TRBV5-1 to TRBJ2-7; TRBD1 agrees at 9 bases. The CDR3 runs 13 residues. Germline CDR1 and CDR2: SGHRS and YFSETQ. V gave up 4 bases and J gave up 6 bases; unmatched junction bases: 5.

The chain combines TRBV6-2 or TRBV6-3 with TRBJ1-2; D unresolved. Between the trimmed V and J ends, which lost 5 bases and 3 bases, there was a span of 7 bases. CDR3 size: 12 residues. Germline assignment: CDR1 MNHEY and CDR2 SVGEGT. DNA for the CDR3: TGTGCCAGCAGTCCCTACCACTATGGCTACACCTTC. Encoded protein: CASSPYHYGYTF.

This clone has just a few counts. The chain joins TRBV7-9 to TRBJ1-2; 7 bases are shared with TRBD1. V shed 4 bases, J shed 5 bases, and the junction held 7 bases outside the gene matches. The CDR3 covers 14 residues. Per germline, CDR1 SEHNR and CDR2 FQNEAQ (reference sequence). CDR3 protein: CASSSNTGVYGYTF. As DNA, the CDR3 is TGTGCCAGCAGCTCGAATACAGGGGTTTATGGCTACACCTTC.

The chain couples TRBV6-5 to TRBJ1-1; D is unclear. Germline CDR1 MNHEY, CDR2 SVGAGI. The CDR3 consists of 11 residues. Deletions cut 11 bases from V and 7 bases from J, with 14 bases between. The CDR3 DNA sequence: TGTGCCGTGAAGGGCTCAGTTGAAGCTTTCTTT. It yields the protein CAVKGSVEAFF.

J is TRBJ1-2 and V is TRBV18; 9 bases are a match to TRBD1. The CDR3 covers 15 residues. The germline CDR1 and CDR2 sequences are KGHSH and LQKENI. Losses at the gene ends were 2 bases for V and 2 bases for J; bases not matched to a gene: 3. The CDR3 DNA follows: TGTGCCAGCTCACCAGGGACAGGGCCGAACTATGGCTACACCTTC. It translates to CASSPGTGPNYGYTF. Complete variable domain (other parts from reference TRBV18 and TRBJ1-2): NAGVMQNPRHLVRRRGQEARLRCSPMKGHSHVYWYRQLPEEGLKFMVYLQKENIIDESGMPKERFSAEFPKEGPSILRIQQVVRGDSAAYFCASSPGTGPNYGYTFGSGTRLTVV.